This TCR beta chain was captured in a study of T cells in Graves' hyperthyroidism and ophthalmopathy. Many counts were recorded for this clonotype. Its antigen is currently unknown. Uncontrolled infection, other autoimmune disease, pregnancy or lactation led to exclusion. This CDR3 contains 17 residues. Looked up from germline, CDR1 is SGHAT and CDR2 is FQNNGV. With 5 bases removed from V and 8 bases from J, the gap between germline ends came to 25 bases. TCR beta CDR3 sequences were amplified from RNA transcripts. HTBI primers were the set used in a first-round RT-PCR of the TCR CDR3. MiXCR, applied by TCRdb to the multiplex PCR reads, yields one record per CDR3 protein. The table shows hundreds of thousands of distinct CDR3 sequences, with roughly 17% occurring only once. Study findings and constraints: In the analysis, a 13 V-J model separated ophthalmopathy from stable hyperthyroidism.

The TCR originated in a woman in her late teens or twenties with Graves' ophthalmopathy. The gene calls are TRBV11-2 and TRBJ2-4; the D gene is possibly TRBD1 (6 bases). Sequencing was performed on blood. The DNA for the CDR3 is TGTGCCAGCAGCGACACGCTCACAGGGCAGGGGAGATACATTCAGTACTTC. Its protein is CASSDTLTGQGRYIQYF. Full variable domain (outside the CDR3, taken from reference TRBV11-2 and TRBJ2-4): EAGVAQSPRYKIIEKRQSVAFWCNPISGHATLYWYQQILGQGPKLLIQFQNNGVVDDSQLPKDRFSAERLKGVDSTLKIQPAKLEDSAVYLCASSDTLTGQGRYIQYFGAGTRLSVL.